The 9 T cell receptor beta chains below come from one sample, sequenced in a study of shared clonotypes between healthy human individuals. The assay was immunoSEQ multiplex PCR, and TCRdb's table has in-frame clones only and misses some. The table has roughly 500,000 clones, more than 65% seen once; the top ten hold about an eighth. The specimen was PBMCs. The receptors stem from a woman aged 40 to 50 in good health. Some clones in this sample may be carry-over from other donors' samples.

The chain carries TRBV11-2 and TRBJ1-3; no reliable D call. Germline V gives CDR1 SGHAT, CDR2 FQNNGV. V gave up 2 bases and J gave up 1 base, with 12 bases separating them. CDR3 length equals 16 residues. The CDR3 DNA sequence: TGTGCCAGCAGCTTATCCGCGAGCACGTCTGGAAACACCATATATTTT. Translated: CASSLSASTSGNTIYF.

About this clone: Given a far larger clone just one base away, this is likely a sequencing read error. Other DNA variants within this sample encode the same CDR3. The chain employs TRBV4-2 and TRBJ2-7; TRBD2 matches at 9 bases. CDR3 length: 18 amino acids. Germline CDR1 and CDR2: LGHNA and YNFKEQ. CDR3 coding DNA: TGTGCAAGCAGCCAAGAGTGGGCGGGAGGGCCTTTCGTACACGAGCAGTACTTC. Its protein is CASSQEWAGGPFVHEQYF.

In the case of this clone: A read error likely explains this, since a far larger clone differs by one base. The V call is TRBV5-1, the J call TRBJ2-7, with D hard to call. This CDR3 has 11 amino acids. V dropped 3 bases and J dropped 3 bases, with 4 bases sitting between them. Germline V gene data show CDR1 as SGHRS and CDR2 as YFSETQ. The CDR3 DNA reads TGCGCCAGCAGCTCAAACTACGAGCAGTACTTC. Protein product: CASSSNYEQYF.

This chain links TRBV6-5 with TRBJ2-7; TRBD2 matches 10 bases. CDR1 is MNHEY and CDR2 is SVGAGI in the germline V gene. The CDR3 sequence is 15 residues long. J was trimmed by 6 bases and V by 0 bases; bases with no gene match: 5. The CDR3 region is CASSYSLAGAGEQYF. Written as DNA, the CDR3 is TGTGCCAGCAGTTACTCCCTAGCGGGAGCCGGCGAGCAGTACTTC.

The rearrangement uses TRBV27 and TRBJ1-1, with D maybe TRBD1 (6 bases). CDR1 is MNHEY and CDR2 is SMNVEV in the germline V gene (reference sequence). This CDR3 region has 15 residues. Trimming shortened V by 6 bases and J by 3 bases, and 17 bases separated the two germline ends. The CDR3 DNA sequence: TGTGCCAGCAGCCCTAAGGGGGGGCCTGACACTGAAGCTTTCTTT. Amino acid sequence: CASSPKGGPDTEAFF.

Comments on this clone: The junction departs from the called germline gene at one end, perhaps through a read error. This chain connects TRBV5-6 to TRBJ1-2; 7 positions agree with TRBD1. Germline V gene lookup returns CDR1 SGHDT and CDR2 YYEEEE. There are 13 residues in the CDR3. This CDR3 is CASSRGQYYGYTF. CDR3 nucleotide sequence: TGTGCCAGCAGCCGGGGACAGTACTACGGCTACACCTTC.

The CDR3 region is CASSPQDGYSNQPQHF. In DNA form, the CDR3 reads TGTGCCAGCAGCCCTCAAGACGGATATAGCAATCAGCCCCAGCATTTT. The chain joins TRBV9 to TRBJ1-5, with D uncertain. Looked up from germline, CDR1 is SGDLS and CDR2 is YYNGEE. V was cut by 4 bases and J by 0 bases, with 14 bases left in between. CDR3 length: 16 residues. The whole variable domain, remainder taken from reference TRBV9 and TRBJ1-5, is DSGVTQTPKHLITATGQRVTLRCSPRSGDLSVYWYQQSLDQGLQFLIQYYNGEERAKGNILERFSAQQFPDLHSELNLSSLELGDSALYFCASSPQDGYSNQPQHFGDGTRLSIL.

The chain recombines TRBV7-6 with TRBJ2-3; the match to TRBD2 covers 8 bases. The CDR3 consists of 19 residues. V lost 5 bases, J lost 2 bases, and 18 bases stayed unmatched. Per the germline V gene, CDR1 is SGHVS and CDR2 is FNYEAQ. The CDR3 sequence: CASSPGRTSGTASTDTQYF. As DNA, the CDR3 is TGTGCCAGCAGCCCAGGGCGTACTAGCGGTACCGCCTCCACAGATACGCAGTATTTT.

The chain links TRBV7-9 to TRBJ2-7, with 8 bases that match TRBD1. The CDR3 is made up of 18 amino acids. Germline V gene sequence: CDR1 SEHNR, CDR2 FQNEAQ (reference sequence). V shed 3 bases and J 3 bases; nucleotides not matched to a gene: 16. CDR3 sequence reads: CASSFQGADLLANYEQYF. CDR3 coding DNA: TGTGCCAGCAGCTTCCAGGGGGCGGATCTTCTTGCGAACTACGAGCAGTACTTC.